This T cell receptor beta chain comes out of a study of T cells after yellow fever vaccination. About the study: Any fraction with a low cell number was prepared using SMART-Seq v4 Ultra Low Input.

Making TCR cDNA involved 5'RACE template switching, which added UMIs and a universal primer site. MiXCR, run by TCRdb on the 5' RACE reads, gives a single entry per CDR3 protein. The sample yields around 320,000 distinct CDR3 sequences, 9.5% to 12% seen once. Study results and limitations: Most primary-vaccination clones recurred post-booster (around 95% CD4, about 87% CD8). Abundant clonotypes (contaminants from the bulk population) could be present in FACS-sorted repertoires.

V lost 0 bases to trimming and J lost 3 bases, with 10 bases between them. The CDR3 runs 15 residues. CDR1 is KGHSH and CDR2 is LQKENI in the germline V gene. This clonotype is classed as medium-sized (0.01 to 0.1%). Its antigen is as yet unknown. This receptor was obtained from a man aged 18 to 35 who received the YFV17D yellow fever vaccine. V gene TRBV18 combines with J gene TRBJ2-3, with a possible D match to TRBD2 (6 bases). Source: CD4+ T cells sorted from PBMCs, taken 45 days after the yellow fever booster vaccination. The CDR3 is CASSPPRGGTDTQYF. For the CDR3, the DNA is TGTGCCAGCTCACCACCTAGAGGAGGGACAGATACGCAGTATTTT. Based on the CDR3 plus reference TRBV18 and TRBJ2-3, the full variable domain is NAGVMQNPRHLVRRRGQEARLRCSPMKGHSHVYWYRQLPEEGLKFMVYLQKENIIDESGMPKERFSAEFPKEGPSILRIQQVVRGDSAAYFCASSPPRGGTDTQYFGPGTRLTVL.